A single sample is the source of the 3 T cell receptor beta chains below, sequenced in a study of blood T cells in healthy people across ages. PCR was performed a second time for about 7 to 11 cycles using a sample-barcoded 5' primer and a J-beta primer mix. TCRdb processed the 5' RACE reads anew with MiXCR; each CDR3 protein has one entry. The sample has hundreds of thousands of distinct CDR3 sequences; about 30% are singletons. The sequenced sample was blood. These receptor sequences come from a woman older than 75 in good health.

Notes on this clonotype: One base away lies a much larger clone, so this may be a sequencing read error. CDR3 loop: CASSLTGEGHGYTF. The DNA of the CDR3 is TGTGCCAGCAGCCTCACAGGGGAGGGCCATGGCTACACCTTC. V and J are TRBV7-9 and TRBJ1-2, with 7 bases fitting TRBD1. With V trimmed by 5 bases and J by 6 bases, 9 bases remained unmatched. Germline CDR1 is SEHNR and CDR2 is FQNEAQ (reference sequence). The CDR3 consists of 14 residues.

Of note for this clonotype: A much more abundant neighbour one base away suggests this may be a read error. The gene calls are TRBV3-1 and TRBJ2-1; D is perhaps TRBD2 (5 bases). The tail of the sequence fits TRBJ2-7 better, so the J call may be wrong. In germline, CDR1 is LGHDT, CDR2 YNNKEL (reference sequence). CDR3 length equals 15 residues. CDR3 in DNA: TGTGCCAGCAGCCAAGATATTACGGCTAGCACTGAGCAGTACTTC. Translating it yields CASSQDITASTEQYF.

V and J are TRBV5-1 and TRBJ1-4, with 7 bases lining up with TRBD1. This CDR3 contains 16 residues. CDR1 is SGHRS, CDR2 YFSETQ, per germline. V shed 4 bases, J shed 4 bases, and the junction held 10 bases outside the gene matches. The CDR3 is CASSAIPGGDNEKLFF. CDR3 nucleotide sequence: TGCGCCAGCAGCGCGATCCCAGGGGGTGATAATGAAAAACTGTTTTTT.